This entry describes one T cell receptor beta chain. The protocol was immunoSEQ multiplex PCR, while the TCRdb copy is restricted to in-frame clones and leaves out a portion. The sample has 300,000 to 350,000 clones, around nine tenths seen once. These data belong to a study of blood T cell repertoires in COVID-19. Participants were placed into cohorts based on the clinical history they reported. The sequence derives from a woman in her thirties who had been exposed to COVID-19. Sequencing was carried out using PBMCs or T cells enriched from blood (not recorded which).

The CDR3 DNA reads TGTGCCAGCAGCCCGGGACTAGCGGGAGGGCCAGGCAAAAACATTCAGTACTTC. Residues: CASSPGLAGGPGKNIQYF. The rearrangement uses TRBV5-8 and TRBJ2-4, with 16 bases identical to TRBD2. V lost 4 bases to trimming and J lost 3 bases; unmatched junction nucleotides: 7. CDR1 SGHTS and CDR2 YDEGEE come from the germline V gene. This CDR3 has 18 amino acids.